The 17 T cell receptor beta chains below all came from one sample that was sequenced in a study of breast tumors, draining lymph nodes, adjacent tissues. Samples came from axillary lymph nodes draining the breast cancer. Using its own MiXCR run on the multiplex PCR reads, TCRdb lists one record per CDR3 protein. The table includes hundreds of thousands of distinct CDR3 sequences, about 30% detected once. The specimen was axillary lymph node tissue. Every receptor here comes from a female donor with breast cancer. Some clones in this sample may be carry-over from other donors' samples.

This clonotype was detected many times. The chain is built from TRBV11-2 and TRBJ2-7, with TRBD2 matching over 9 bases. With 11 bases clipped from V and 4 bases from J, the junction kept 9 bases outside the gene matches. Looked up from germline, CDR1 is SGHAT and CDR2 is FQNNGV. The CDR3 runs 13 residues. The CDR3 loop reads CAGATAGGYEQYF. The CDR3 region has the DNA TGTGCCGGCGCAACAGCGGGGGGATACGAGCAGTACTTC.

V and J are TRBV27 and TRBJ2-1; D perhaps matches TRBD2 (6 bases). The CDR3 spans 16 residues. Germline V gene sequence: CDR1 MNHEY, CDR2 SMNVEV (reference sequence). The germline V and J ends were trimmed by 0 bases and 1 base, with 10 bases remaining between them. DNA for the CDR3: TGTGCCAGCAGTTTATCATGGGGGAGGTCCTACAATGAGCAGTTCTTC. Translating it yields CASSLSWGRSYNEQFF.

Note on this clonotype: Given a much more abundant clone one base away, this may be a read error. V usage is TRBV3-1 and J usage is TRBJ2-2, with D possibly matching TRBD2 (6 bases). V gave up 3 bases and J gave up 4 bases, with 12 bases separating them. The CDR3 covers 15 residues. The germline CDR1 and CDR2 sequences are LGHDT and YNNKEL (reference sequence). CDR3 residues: CASSQTGTSTGELFF. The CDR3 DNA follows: TGTGCCAGCAGCCAGACCGGGACTTCCACCGGGGAGCTGTTTTTT.

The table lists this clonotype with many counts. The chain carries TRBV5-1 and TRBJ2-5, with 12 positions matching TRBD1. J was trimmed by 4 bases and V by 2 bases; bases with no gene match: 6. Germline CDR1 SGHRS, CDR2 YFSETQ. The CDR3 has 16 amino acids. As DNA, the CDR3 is TGCGCCAGCAGCTTAGGGACAGGGGGCGCCGGAGAGACCCAGTACTTC. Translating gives CASSLGTGGAGETQYF.

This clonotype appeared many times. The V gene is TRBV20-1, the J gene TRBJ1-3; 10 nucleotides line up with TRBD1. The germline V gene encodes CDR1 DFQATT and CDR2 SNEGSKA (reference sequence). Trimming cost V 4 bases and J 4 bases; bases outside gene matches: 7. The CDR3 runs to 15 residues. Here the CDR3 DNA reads TGCAGTGCTACCGCATCGGGACAGGGGGGAAACACCATATATTTT. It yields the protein CSATASGQGGNTIYF.

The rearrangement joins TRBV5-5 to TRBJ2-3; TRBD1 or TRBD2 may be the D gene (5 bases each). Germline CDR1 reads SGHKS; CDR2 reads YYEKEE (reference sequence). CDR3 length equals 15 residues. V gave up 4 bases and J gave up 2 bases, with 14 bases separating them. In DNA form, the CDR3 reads TGTGCCAGCAGCGTCAGGGTGGGAGACACAGATACGCAGTATTTT. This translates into CASSVRVGDTDTQYF.

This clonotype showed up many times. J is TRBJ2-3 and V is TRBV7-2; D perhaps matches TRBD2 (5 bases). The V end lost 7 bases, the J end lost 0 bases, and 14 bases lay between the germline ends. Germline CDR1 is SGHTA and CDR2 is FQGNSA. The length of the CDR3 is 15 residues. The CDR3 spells CASTVDYSSTDTQYF. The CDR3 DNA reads TGTGCCAGCACCGTCGACTACTCTAGCACAGATACGCAGTATTTT. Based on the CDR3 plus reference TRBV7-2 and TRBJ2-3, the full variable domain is GAGVSQSPSNKVTEKGKDVELRCDPISGHTALYWYRQSLGQGLEFLIYFQGNSAPDKSGLPSDRFSAERTGGSVSTLTIQRTQQEDSAVYLCASTVDYSSTDTQYFGPGTRLTVL.

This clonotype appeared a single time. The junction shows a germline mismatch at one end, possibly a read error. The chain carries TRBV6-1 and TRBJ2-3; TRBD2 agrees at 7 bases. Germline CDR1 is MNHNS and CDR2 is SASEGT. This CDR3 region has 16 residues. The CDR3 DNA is TGTGCCAGCAGTCAAGCGTTCCTCTCGACTAGCAACACGCAGTATTTT. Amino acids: CASSQAFLSTSNTQYF.

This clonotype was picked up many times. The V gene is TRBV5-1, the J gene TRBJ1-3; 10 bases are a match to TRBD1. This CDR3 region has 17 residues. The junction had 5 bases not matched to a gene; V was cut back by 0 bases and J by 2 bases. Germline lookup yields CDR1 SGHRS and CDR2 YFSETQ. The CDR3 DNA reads TGCGCCAGCAGCTTGGTCGGGACAGGGGCCCCTGGAAACACCATATATTTT. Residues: CASSLVGTGAPGNTIYF.

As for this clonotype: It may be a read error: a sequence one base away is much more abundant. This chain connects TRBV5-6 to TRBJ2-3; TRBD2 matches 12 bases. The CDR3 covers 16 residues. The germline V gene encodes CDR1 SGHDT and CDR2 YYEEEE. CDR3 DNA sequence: TGTGCCGGCAGCTCGACCCTAGCGGGAGGGACGCCTTCGCAGTATTTT. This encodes CAGSSTLAGGTPSQYF.

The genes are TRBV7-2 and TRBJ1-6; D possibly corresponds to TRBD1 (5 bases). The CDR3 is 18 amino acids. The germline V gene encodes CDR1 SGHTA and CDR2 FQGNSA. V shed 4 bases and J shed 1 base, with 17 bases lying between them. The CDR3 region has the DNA TGTGCCAGCAGCTCGAGAACGGGACTAGGGTCCTATAATTCACCCCTCCACTTT. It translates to CASSSRTGLGSYNSPLHF.

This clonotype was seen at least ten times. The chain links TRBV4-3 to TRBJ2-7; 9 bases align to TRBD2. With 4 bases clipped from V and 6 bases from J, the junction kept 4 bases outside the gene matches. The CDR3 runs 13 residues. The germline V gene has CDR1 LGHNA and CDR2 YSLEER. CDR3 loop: CASSPIAGVEQYF. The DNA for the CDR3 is TGCGCCAGCAGCCCCATAGCGGGAGTCGAGCAGTACTTC.

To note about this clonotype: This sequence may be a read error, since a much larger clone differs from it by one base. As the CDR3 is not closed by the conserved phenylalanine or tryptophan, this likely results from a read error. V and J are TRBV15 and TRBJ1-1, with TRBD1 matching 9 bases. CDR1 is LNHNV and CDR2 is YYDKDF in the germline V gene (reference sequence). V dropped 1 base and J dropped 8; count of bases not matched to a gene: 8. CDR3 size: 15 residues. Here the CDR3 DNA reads TGTGCCACCAGCAGAGCACGGAACAGGGGGCAGGAAGCTTTCCTT. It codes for CATSRARNRGQEAFL.

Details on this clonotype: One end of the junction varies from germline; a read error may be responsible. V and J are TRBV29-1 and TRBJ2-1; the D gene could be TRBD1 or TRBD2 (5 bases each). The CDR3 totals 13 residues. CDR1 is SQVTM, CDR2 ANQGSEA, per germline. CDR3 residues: CRVDGGIGNEQFF. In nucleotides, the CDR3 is TGCAGGGTTGATGGGGGAATCGGTAATGAGCAGTTCTTC.

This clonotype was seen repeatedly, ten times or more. The CDR3 DNA is TGTGCCAGCAGCTTAGTGGGAGGGATAGGTGGCGGGGAGCTGTTTTTT. It encodes CASSLVGGIGGGELFF. This chain joins TRBV7-2 and TRBJ2-2; 7 positions match TRBD2. With 1 base clipped from V and 7 bases from J, the junction kept 9 bases outside the gene matches. The CDR3 totals 16 residues. The germline V gene encodes CDR1 SGHTA and CDR2 FQGNSA.

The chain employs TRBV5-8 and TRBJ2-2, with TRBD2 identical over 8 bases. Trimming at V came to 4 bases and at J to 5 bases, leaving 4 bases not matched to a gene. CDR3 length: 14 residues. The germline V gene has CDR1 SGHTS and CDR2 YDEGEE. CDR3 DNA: TGTGCCAGCAGCCAGCGGGAGATTACCGGGGAGCTGTTTTTT. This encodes CASSQREITGELFF.

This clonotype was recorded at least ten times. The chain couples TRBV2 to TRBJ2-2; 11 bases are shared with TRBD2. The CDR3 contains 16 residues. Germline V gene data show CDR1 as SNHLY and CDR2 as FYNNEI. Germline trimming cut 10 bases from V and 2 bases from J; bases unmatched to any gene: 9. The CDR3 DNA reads TGTGCCACCCTGGGACTAGCGGACTCCAACACCGGGGAGCTGTTTTTT. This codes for CATLGLADSNTGELFF.